This TCR beta chain was retrieved from a study of blood T cell repertoires in COVID-19. In germline, CDR1 is LGHNT, CDR2 FRNRAP. Trimming at V came to 5 bases and at J to 5 bases, leaving 7 bases not matched to a gene. The CDR3 is 16 amino acids. In the source study's methods: Reference gene primer amplification gave estimated nucleated cell counts. TCRdb's table, derived via immunoSEQ multiplex PCR, lists solely in-frame clones and lacks some. That table gives V, J and clone size, and the DNA gave D and trimming. The sample contains over 120,000 clones, roughly 80% of which appear only once. The sequenced sample was peripheral blood. The chain links TRBV12-5 to TRBJ2-2; the match to TRBD1 covers 11 bases. This receptor was obtained from a woman between 45 and 60 years old with active or convalescent COVID-19. As DNA, the CDR3 is TGTGCTAGTGGTCCCGGACAGGGGGCGCCTACCGGGGAGCTGTTTTTT. It encodes CASGPGQGAPTGELFF.